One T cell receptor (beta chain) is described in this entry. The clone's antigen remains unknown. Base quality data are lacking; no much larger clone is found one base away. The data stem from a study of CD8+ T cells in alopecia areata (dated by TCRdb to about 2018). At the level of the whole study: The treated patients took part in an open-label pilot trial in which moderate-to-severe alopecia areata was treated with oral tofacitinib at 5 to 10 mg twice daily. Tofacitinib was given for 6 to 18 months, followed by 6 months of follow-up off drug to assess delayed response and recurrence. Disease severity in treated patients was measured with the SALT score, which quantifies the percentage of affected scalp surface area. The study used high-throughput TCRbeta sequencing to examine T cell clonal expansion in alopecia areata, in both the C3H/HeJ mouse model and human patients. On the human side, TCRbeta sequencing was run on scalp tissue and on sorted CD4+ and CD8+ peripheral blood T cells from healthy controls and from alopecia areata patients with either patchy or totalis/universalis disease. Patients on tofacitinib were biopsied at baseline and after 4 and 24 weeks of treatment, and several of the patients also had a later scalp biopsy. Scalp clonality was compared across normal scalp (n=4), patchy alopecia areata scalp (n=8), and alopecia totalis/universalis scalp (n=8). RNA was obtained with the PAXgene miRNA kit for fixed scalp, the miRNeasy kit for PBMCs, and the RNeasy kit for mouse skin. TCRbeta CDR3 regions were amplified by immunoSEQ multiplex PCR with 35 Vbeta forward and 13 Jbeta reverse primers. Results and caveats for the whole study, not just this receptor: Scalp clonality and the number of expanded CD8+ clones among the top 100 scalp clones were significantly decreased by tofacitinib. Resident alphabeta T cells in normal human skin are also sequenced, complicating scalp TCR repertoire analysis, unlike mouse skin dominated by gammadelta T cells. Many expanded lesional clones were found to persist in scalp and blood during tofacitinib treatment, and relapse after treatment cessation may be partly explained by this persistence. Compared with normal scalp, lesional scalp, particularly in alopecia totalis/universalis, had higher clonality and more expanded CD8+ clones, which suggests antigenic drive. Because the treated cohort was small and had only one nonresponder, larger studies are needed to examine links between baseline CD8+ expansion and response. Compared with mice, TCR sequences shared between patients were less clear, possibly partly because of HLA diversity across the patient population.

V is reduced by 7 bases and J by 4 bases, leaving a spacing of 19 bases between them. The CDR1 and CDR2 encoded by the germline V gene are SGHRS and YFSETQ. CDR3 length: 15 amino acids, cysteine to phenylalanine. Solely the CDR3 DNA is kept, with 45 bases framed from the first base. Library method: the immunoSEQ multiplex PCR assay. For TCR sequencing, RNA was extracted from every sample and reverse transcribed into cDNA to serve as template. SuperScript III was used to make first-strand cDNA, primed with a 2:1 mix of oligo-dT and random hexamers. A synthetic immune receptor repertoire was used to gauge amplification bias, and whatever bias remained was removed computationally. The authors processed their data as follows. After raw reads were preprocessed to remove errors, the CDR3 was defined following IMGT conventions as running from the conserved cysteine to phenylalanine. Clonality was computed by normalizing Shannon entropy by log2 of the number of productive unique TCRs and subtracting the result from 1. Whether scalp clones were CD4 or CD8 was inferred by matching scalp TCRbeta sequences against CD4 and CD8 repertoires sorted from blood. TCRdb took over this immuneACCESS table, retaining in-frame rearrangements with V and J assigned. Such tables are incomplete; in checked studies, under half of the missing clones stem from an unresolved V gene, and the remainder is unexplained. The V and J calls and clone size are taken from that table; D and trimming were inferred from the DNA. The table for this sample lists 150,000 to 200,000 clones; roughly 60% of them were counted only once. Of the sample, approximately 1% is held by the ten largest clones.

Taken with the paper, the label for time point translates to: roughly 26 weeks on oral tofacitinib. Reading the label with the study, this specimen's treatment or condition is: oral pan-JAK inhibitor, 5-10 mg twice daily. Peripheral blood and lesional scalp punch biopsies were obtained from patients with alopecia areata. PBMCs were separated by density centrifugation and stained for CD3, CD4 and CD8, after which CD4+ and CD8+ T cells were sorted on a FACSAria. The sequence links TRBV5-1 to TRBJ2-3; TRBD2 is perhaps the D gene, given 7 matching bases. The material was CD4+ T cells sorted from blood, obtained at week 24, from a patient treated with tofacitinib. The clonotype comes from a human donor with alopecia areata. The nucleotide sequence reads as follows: TGCGCCAGCTGGTTTGGGGGGGCAAAGTCAGATACGCAGTATTTT. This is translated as CASWFGGAKSDTQYF.